The T cell receptor (beta chain) described here comes from a study of lymphopenia after photon versus proton radiotherapy. Findings of the study overall: Under photons, naive T cells and diversity fell while effector/memory populations rose. In patients who died, overall survival fell as post-nadir TCR diversity dropped more.

The CDR3 has 16 amino acids. The germline CDR1 and CDR2 sequences are LGHNA and YNFKEQ. The V end was cut by 5 bases, the J end by 4 bases, with 20 bases between. Profiled with immunoSEQ multiplex PCR; TCRdb holds only in-frame clones, not every one. The table lists some 55,000 clones, around 82% of them singletons. Turning to this clone: The antigen remains undetermined.

The clonotype originates from a man between 45 and 60 years old with gastric cancer. The sample consisted of peripheral blood, taken from a patient treated with photon-based radiotherapy. This chain joins TRBV4-2 and TRBJ1-1; possible D gene TRBD1, 5 bases. The CDR3 DNA follows: TGTGCCAGCAGCGAAGGTTACGGGGCGTGGGCCACTGAAGCTTTCTTT. It translates to CASSEGYGAWATEAFF.